This T cell receptor (beta chain) came from a study of cytomegalovirus exposure and HLA in healthy donors. Study observations and caveats: Productive rates of about 90% or about 30% were seen for most TCR beta V segments in an earlier analysis. Trimming of TCR beta V- and J-genes showed a link, identified in a later analysis, to a missense DCLRE1C variant.

The germline gives CDR1 SGHRS, CDR2 YFSETQ. V lost 4 bases to trimming and J lost 9 bases; unmatched junction nucleotides: 13. CDR3 size: 16 residues. The PCR made use of 60 Vbeta and 13 Jbeta primers. Clones were read by immunoSEQ multiplex PCR, and TCRdb kept only the in-frame ones, dropping some. The sample yields more than 80,000 clones, around 86% seen once. It was healthy bone marrow donors who served as donors. In its sample, this clone was seen a few times. What it recognizes is unknown. The chain has TRBV5-1 and TRBJ2-6; 7 nucleotides line up with TRBD1. The material sequenced was PBMCs. This TCR came from a young man in good health and CMV-seropositive. CDR3 in amino acids: CASSPRGGRMVNVLTF. The DNA of the CDR3 is TGCGCCAGCAGCCCAAGAGGGGGCAGGATGGTCAACGTCCTGACTTTC.